Presented here are 11 T cell receptor beta chains from one specimen sequenced in a study of OX40 agonist ivuxolimab in advanced cancers. The table came from immunoSEQ multiplex PCR; TCRdb's copy has only in-frame clones and leaves some out. The data show some 100,000 clones, around four fifths seen once. The sequences come from CD4+ or CD8+ T cells sorted from blood, collected in a trial of the OX40 agonist ivuxolimab. The source is an adult with an advanced solid tumor such as melanoma, head and neck, liver or kidney cancer.

The J gene is TRBJ1-1, the V gene TRBV6-1; D is possibly TRBD1 (5 bases). In germline, CDR1 is MNHNS, CDR2 SASEGT. With 3 bases removed from V and 1 base from J, the gap between germline ends came to 9 bases. CDR3 length: 14 residues. Written as DNA, the CDR3 is TGTGCCAGCAGTGAGGGGGTTGGGAACACTGAAGCTTTCTTT. Translating gives CASSEGVGNTEAFF.

The J gene is TRBJ1-6, the V gene TRBV29-1, with a possible D match to TRBD1 (5 bases). This CDR3 comprises 14 residues. Trimming pared 7 bases from V and 0 bases from J, leaving 10 bases between. Germline V gene lookup returns CDR1 SQVTM and CDR2 ANQGSEA. The CDR3 DNA sequence: TGCAGCGGGGGGGGTAGCTCCTATAATTCACCCCTCCACTTT. Translating gives CSGGGSSYNSPLHF.

This clone was seen a few times. This chain uses TRBV29-1 with TRBJ1-1; D gene unclear. CDR3 length: 13 amino acids. CDR1 and CDR2 (germline): SQVTM, ANQGSEA. V lost 3 bases to trimming and J lost 0 bases, with 8 bases between them. The CDR3 bases are TGCAGCGTTGAGGACGTTATGAACACTGAAGCTTTCTTT. Translating it yields CSVEDVMNTEAFF.

This clone was recorded only once. V is TRBV4-2 and J is TRBJ2-5, with a weak D call TRBD2 (5 bases). Germline loops: CDR1 LGHNA, CDR2 YNFKEQ. The CDR3 runs to 15 residues. The V gene lost 3 bases and the J gene lost 4 bases, with 15 bases spanning the gap. The CDR3 bases are TGTGCCAGCAGCCAGGCCCTGGCAGGAGGAGAGACCCAGTACTTC. This sequence encodes CASSQALAGGETQYF.

The rearrangement joins TRBV5-5 to TRBJ2-7; 7 nucleotides align to TRBD1. V shed 3 bases and J 0 bases; nucleotides not matched to a gene: 3. This CDR3 has 14 residues. CDR1 is SGHKS, CDR2 YYEKEE, per germline (reference sequence). This CDR3 is CASSSTGSSYEQYV. In DNA form, the CDR3 reads TGTGCCAGCAGCTCGACAGGGAGCTCCTACGAGCAGTACGTC.

Only a few counts were recorded for this clone. The V and J genes are TRBV7-2 and TRBJ2-7; D may be TRBD1 or TRBD2 (5 bases each). With 3 bases removed from V and 5 bases from J, the gap between germline ends came to 14 bases. The CDR3 runs 14 residues. CDR1 is SGHTA, CDR2 FQGNSA, per germline. DNA of the CDR3: TGTGCCAGCAGCTTTAGTTGGGACCTGGACGAGCAGTACTTC. Translated, it gives CASSFSWDLDEQYF.

This chain uses TRBV4-1 with TRBJ2-7; 10 positions match TRBD1. There are 16 residues in the CDR3. Trimming cost V 0 bases and J 2 bases; bases outside gene matches: 4. Germline V CDR1 and CDR2: MGHRA, YSYEKL. This CDR3 reads CASSQEGTGVTYEQYF. CDR3 nucleotides: TGCGCCAGCAGCCAAGAGGGGACAGGGGTCACCTACGAGCAGTACTTC.

A single count supports this clone. V gene TRBV7-3 combines with J gene TRBJ2-2, with 14 nucleotides matching TRBD2. Germline V lookup: CDR1 SGHTA, CDR2 FQGTGA. There are 18 residues in the CDR3. V dropped 5 bases and J dropped 3; count of bases not matched to a gene: 8. DNA for the CDR3: TGTGCCAGCAGCCCCCGGACTAGCGGGGGGCGGCACACCGGGGAGCTGTTTTTT. As protein: CASSPRTSGGRHTGELFF.

The chain uses TRBV7-9 and TRBJ2-2; D is undetermined. Germline values: CDR1 SEHNR, CDR2 FQNEAQ (reference sequence). The CDR3 extends over 13 amino acids. CDR3 sequence reads: CASRGGNTGELFF. The CDR3 region has the DNA TGTGCAAGTCGAGGTGGGAACACCGGGGAGCTGTTTTTT.

The chain employs TRBV11-2 and TRBJ2-2; D is undetermined. Trimming shortened V by 4 bases and J by 0 bases, and 15 bases separated the two germline ends. This CDR3 has 17 residues. Germline V lookup: CDR1 SGHAT, CDR2 FQNNGV. The CDR3 region has the DNA TGTGCCAGCAGCTCCCTCTTCAGCCTAGCGAACACCGGGGAGCTGTTTTTT. This sequence encodes CASSSLFSLANTGELFF.

This sequence joins TRBV5-4 and TRBJ2-1; the match to TRBD2 covers 8 bases. The germline V gene has CDR1 SGHNT and CDR2 YYREEE (reference sequence). The CDR3 sequence is 15 residues long. V lost 5 bases, J lost 4 bases, and 8 bases stayed unmatched. CDR3 amino acids: CASSLSGGVYNEQFF. The CDR3 DNA is TGTGCCAGCAGTTTAAGCGGGGGCGTGTACAATGAGCAGTTCTTC.